These 16 T cell receptor beta chains were all obtained from the same sample, sequenced in a study of T cells in Graves' hyperthyroidism and ophthalmopathy. TCR beta CDR3 regions were amplified from RNA. An initial round of RT-PCR targeting the TCR CDR3 relied on the HTBI primer set. One entry per CDR3 protein results from TCRdb running MiXCR on the multiplex PCR reads. The sample carries fewer than 400,000 distinct CDR3 sequences, around 14% recorded once. The sequencing sample was made of blood. Receptors were obtained from a woman between 18 and 30 years old with Graves' hyperthyroidism that later progressed to Graves' ophthalmopathy.

The rearrangement joins TRBV20-1 to TRBJ2-7; TRBD2 agrees at 14 bases. The length of the CDR3 is 16 residues. CDR1 and CDR2 (germline): DFQATT, SNEGSKA (reference sequence). The V and J ends lost 3 bases and 3 bases, in that order; junction bases with no gene match: 7. CDR3 bases: TGCAGTGCTAGGGGGACTAGCGGGAGCGAAATCTACGAGCAGTACTTC. Its translation is CSARGTSGSEIYEQYF.

This clonotype was counted ten times or more. The chain joins TRBV28 to TRBJ2-3; tentatively, D is TRBD2 (5 bases). Germline V lookup: CDR1 MDHEN, CDR2 SYDVKM. The length of the CDR3 is 15 residues. V lost 6 bases to trimming and J lost 4 bases, with 17 bases between them. CDR3 loop: CASSIGEGEADTQYF. CDR3 nucleotide sequence: TGTGCCAGCAGCATCGGTGAGGGAGAAGCAGATACGCAGTATTTT.

This clonotype was seen repeatedly, ten times or more. The genes are TRBV7-9 and TRBJ1-1; TRBD1 matches 10 bases. Germline V gene lookup returns CDR1 SEHNR and CDR2 FQNEAQ (reference sequence). CDR3 size: 15 residues. V shed 3 bases, J shed 6 bases, and the junction held 7 bases outside the gene matches. The CDR3 DNA sequence: TGTGCCAGCAGCTTCATGGGACAGGGGTTCGCTGAAGCTTTCTTT. Translated, it gives CASSFMGQGFAEAFF.

In this sample, this clonotype turned up many times. The genes are TRBV20-1 and TRBJ2-5; D might be TRBD1 or TRBD2, each matching 5 bases. The length of the CDR3 is 14 residues. Trimming stripped 3 bases from V and 5 bases from J, with 16 bases between. CDR1 and CDR2 from the germline V gene are DFQATT and SNEGSKA (reference sequence). In nucleotides, the CDR3 is TGCAGTGCTAGTGGCAGGAGAGGGGCGGAGACCCAGTACTTC. Translating gives CSASGRRGAETQYF.

This clonotype was observed at least ten times. The rearrangement joins TRBV20-1 to TRBJ1-2; no definite D call. Germline lookup yields CDR1 DFQATT and CDR2 SNEGSKA (reference sequence). V lost 6 bases and J 6 bases, leaving 20 bases between the germline ends. The CDR3 totals 14 residues. CDR3 DNA: TGCAGTGCACCCCCGGCAGTTCCGAGGGATGGCTACACCTTC. Protein sequence: CSAPPAVPRDGYTF.

Ten or more counts support this clonotype. The rearrangement links TRBV5-1 to TRBJ2-3; 9 bases line up with TRBD2. Germline-derived CDR1 and CDR2 are SGHRS and YFSETQ. The CDR3 extends over 18 amino acids. Trimming took 1 base from V and 6 from J; bases not matched to a gene: 15. This CDR3 reads CASSLYGELAGDIDTQYF. DNA of the CDR3: TGCGCCAGCAGCTTGTACGGGGAACTAGCGGGTGACATCGATACGCAGTATTTT.

V usage is TRBV6-5 and J usage is TRBJ2-5; D is unclear. Germline loops: CDR1 MNHEY, CDR2 SVGAGI. The CDR3 totals 15 residues. V lost 2 bases and J 9 bases, leaving 19 bases between the germline ends. The CDR3 DNA reads TGTGCCAGCAGTTACGGCAGGCCCCTTTACGAGGCCCAGTACTTC. It specifies CASSYGRPLYEAQYF.

This clonotype was seen many times. The CDR3 DNA reads TGTGCCAGCTGCCGGGACAGGGGGCCTCAAGAGACCCAGTACTTC. It codes for CASCRDRGPQETQYF. The J gene is TRBJ2-5, the V gene TRBV3-1, with TRBD1 identical over 12 bases. The CDR3 totals 15 residues. V lost 8 bases, J lost 2 bases, and 6 bases stayed unmatched. The germline CDR1 and CDR2 sequences are LGHDT and YNNKEL (reference sequence).

Many counts were recorded for this clonotype. This sequence joins TRBV7-8 and TRBJ2-5; no clear D gene. CDR3 size: 13 residues. Trimming shortened V by 6 bases and J by 4 bases, and 12 bases separated the two germline ends. Germline assignment: CDR1 SGHVS and CDR2 FQNEAQ. CDR3 in DNA: TGTGCCAGCAGACCGAGAGGCGGAGAGACCCAGTACTTC. Translation gives CASRPRGGETQYF.

This clonotype appeared many times. The chain is built from TRBV9 and TRBJ2-3; 10 nucleotides line up with TRBD2. Germline loops: CDR1 SGDLS, CDR2 YYNGEE. V shed 0 bases and J 4 bases; nucleotides not matched to a gene: 2. The CDR3 runs 15 residues. CDR3 DNA sequence: TGTGCCAGCAGCGTAGCTAGCGGGAGCTCAGATACGCAGTATTTT. Protein product: CASSVASGSSDTQYF.

Many counts were recorded for this clonotype. The gene calls are TRBV6-2 or TRBV6-3 and TRBJ2-7; 10 nucleotides align to TRBD2. Germline V gene lookup returns CDR1 MNHEY and CDR2 SVGEGT. Trimming cost V 7 bases and J 5 bases; bases outside gene matches: 8. CDR3 length equals 14 residues. The CDR3 sequence: CASTASGRAHEQYF. DNA of the CDR3: TGTGCCAGCACCGCAAGCGGGAGGGCCCACGAGCAGTACTTC.

The chain uses TRBV9 and TRBJ2-7; the match to TRBD2 covers 7 bases. The CDR3 totals 15 residues. CDR1 SGDLS and CDR2 YYNGEE come from the germline V gene. The ends lost 3 bases at V and 3 bases at J; junction bases unmatched: 9. CDR3 bases: TGTGCCAGCAGCGCCGGGGACTACCCCTACTACGAGCAGTACTTC. Translation gives CASSAGDYPYYEQYF. The variable domain in full, with the rest retrieved from reference TRBV9 and TRBJ2-7, is DSGVTQTPKHLITATGQRVTLRCSPRSGDLSVYWYQQSLDQGLQFLIQYYNGEERAKGNILERFSAQQFPDLHSELNLSSLELGDSALYFCASSAGDYPYYEQYFGPGTRLTVT.

There are many counts of this clonotype. V usage is TRBV2 and J usage is TRBJ1-1; 8 bases align to TRBD1. Germline V gene lookup returns CDR1 SNHLY and CDR2 FYNNEI. The CDR3 has 13 residues. Unmatched junction bases numbered 5, after V lost 1 base and J lost 10 bases. The CDR3 DNA sequence: TGTGCCAGCAGTGAAGGCAGGGGGCGAAGAGCTTTCTTT. Encoded protein: CASSEGRGRRAFF.

The CDR3 bases are TGTGCCAGCAAAAGGTCCCCCAATCAGCCCCAGCATTTT. Its protein is CASKRSPNQPQHF. The chain uses TRBV2 and TRBJ1-5, with D hard to call. V lost 7 bases and J lost 3, with 10 bases in between. Germline loops: CDR1 SNHLY, CDR2 FYNNEI. The CDR3 is 13 amino acids.

As DNA, the CDR3 is TGCAGTGCTACTATAACTAGCGGGGACTACAATGAGCAGTTCTTC. It yields the protein CSATITSGDYNEQFF. The chain recombines TRBV20-1 with TRBJ2-1, with TRBD2 matching over 10 bases. Germline V gives CDR1 DFQATT, CDR2 SNEGSKA (reference sequence). The CDR3 is 15 residues long. The ends lost 4 bases at V and 3 bases at J; junction bases unmatched: 6.

The chain recombines TRBV5-4 with TRBJ2-7, with 7 nucleotides matching TRBD2. V shed 4 bases and J 2 bases; nucleotides not matched to a gene: 6. CDR3 length: 14 amino acids. Per the germline V gene, CDR1 is SGHNT and CDR2 is YYREEE (reference sequence). In DNA form, the CDR3 reads TGTGCCAGCAGCGTCACTAGCGCCACCTACGAGCAGTACTTC. It codes for CASSVTSATYEQYF.